The 6 T cell receptor beta chains below all came from one sample that was sequenced in a study of shared T cell receptors in the human thymus. TCRdb's table, derived via immunoSEQ multiplex PCR, lists solely in-frame clones and lacks some. The sample includes roughly 660,000 clones, 88% of them seen just once. The same sample was also used in a study of human thymus T cells.

Sequencing was done on a sample of thymocytes. Receptor source: a boy under three years old with a congenital heart defect.

This chain connects TRBV6-5 to TRBJ2-7; 11 bases line up with TRBD2. CDR3 length: 12 residues. After removal of 6 bases from V and 7 bases from J, the junction contained 2 bases not matched to a gene. Germline V lookup: CDR1 MNHEY, CDR2 SVGAGI. Here the CDR3 DNA reads TGTGCCAGCAGGATAGCGGGGGGGGAGCAGTACTTC. Its protein product is CASRIAGGEQYF.

The rearrangement uses TRBV11-2 and TRBJ2-3; 8 nucleotides match TRBD1. The junction had 9 bases not matched to a gene; V was cut back by 5 bases and J by 5 bases. There are 15 residues in the CDR3. Germline CDR1 and CDR2: SGHAT and FQNNGV. The CDR3 protein is CASSPRRGHGDTQYF. The CDR3 DNA sequence: TGTGCCAGCAGCCCACGCAGGGGGCACGGAGATACGCAGTATTTT.

The rearrangement links TRBV6-1 to TRBJ1-2; the match to TRBD1 covers 12 bases. Germline lookup yields CDR1 MNHNS and CDR2 SASEGT. This CDR3 is built from 12 residues. V lost 9 bases to trimming and J lost 8 bases; unmatched junction nucleotides: 4. The CDR3 sequence: CASGTGGKGYTF. The CDR3 DNA is TGTGCCAGTGGGACAGGGGGCAAGGGCTACACCTTC.

J is TRBJ2-1 and V is TRBV5-6; 11 nucleotides match TRBD2. Trimming cost V 3 bases and J 2 bases; bases outside gene matches: 7. From germline, CDR1 is SGHDT and CDR2 YYEEEE. There are 17 residues in the CDR3. The CDR3 sequence is CASSYETSGSTYNEQFF. The DNA of the CDR3 is TGTGCCAGCAGCTATGAAACTAGCGGGAGTACCTACAATGAGCAGTTCTTC.

The table lists this clone with a count of one. The V gene is TRBV7-2, the J gene TRBJ1-5; 8 bases agree with TRBD1. Trimming removed 5 bases from V and 0 bases from J; junction bases left unmatched: 12. The CDR3 length is 18 residues. Germline V CDR1 and CDR2: SGHTA, FQGNSA. CDR3 residues: CASSVTGGKNHSNQPQHF. CDR3 DNA: TGTGCCAGCAGCGTCACAGGGGGTAAAAACCATAGCAATCAGCCCCAGCATTTT.

The chain joins TRBV28 to TRBJ2-3, with 8 bases that match TRBD2. The length of the CDR3 is 16 residues. Losses at the gene ends were 4 bases for V and 1 base for J; bases not matched to a gene: 7. Germline V gene data show CDR1 as MDHEN and CDR2 as SYDVKM. The CDR3 region is CASSWGGLVGTDTQYF. The CDR3 DNA sequence: TGTGCCAGCAGTTGGGGGGGACTAGTGGGCACAGATACGCAGTATTTT.